This TCR beta chain comes out of a study of T cell repertoires in aging, cancer and after chemotherapy. The study's findings and limits: Healthy donors lost TCR diversity with age mainly through richness, cancer patients through richness and evenness. The repertoire data cannot show anything about immunological memory following chemotherapy.

TCR beta rearrangements were amplified from peripheral blood genomic DNA. Germline V lookup: CDR1 SGHRS, CDR2 YFSETQ. This CDR3 spans 15 amino acids. The ends lost 4 bases at V and 4 bases at J; junction bases unmatched: 6. TRB rearrangements spanning V, D and J were amplified using mixed TRB-A/B primers. TCRdb used MiXCR to reprocess the multiplex PCR reads, holding one entry per CDR3 protein. The sample records 10,000 to 15,000 distinct CDR3 sequences, about 40% being singletons. Remarks on this clonotype: Its target is not known.

The rearrangement joins TRBV5-1 to TRBJ2-3; TRBD2 matches at 10 bases. The clonotype comes from a human donor in good health. The donor label of this sample is uncertain. The sample was blood. The CDR3 coding sequence is TGCGCCAGCAGCACCCTAGCGGGAGAGGCAGATACGCAGTATTTT. As protein: CASSTLAGEADTQYF. The full variable domain, completed using reference TRBV5-1 and TRBJ2-3, is KAGVTQTPRYLIKTRGQQVTLSCSPISGHRSVSWYQQTPGQGLQFLFEYFSETQRNKGNFPGRFSGRQFSNSRSEMNVSTLELGDSALYLCASSTLAGEADTQYFGPGTRLTVL.